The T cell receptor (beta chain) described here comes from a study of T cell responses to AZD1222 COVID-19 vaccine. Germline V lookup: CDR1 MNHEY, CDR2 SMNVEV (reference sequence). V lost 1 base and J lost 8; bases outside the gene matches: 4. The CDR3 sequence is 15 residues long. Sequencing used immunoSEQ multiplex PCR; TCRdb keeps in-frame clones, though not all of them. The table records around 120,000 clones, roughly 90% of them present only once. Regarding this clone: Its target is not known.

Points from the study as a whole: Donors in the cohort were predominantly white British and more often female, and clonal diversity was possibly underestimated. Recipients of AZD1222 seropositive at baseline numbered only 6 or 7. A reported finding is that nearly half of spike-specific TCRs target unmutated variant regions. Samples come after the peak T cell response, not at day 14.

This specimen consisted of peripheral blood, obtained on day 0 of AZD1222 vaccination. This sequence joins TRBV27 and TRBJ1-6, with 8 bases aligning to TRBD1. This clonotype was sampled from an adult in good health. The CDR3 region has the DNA TGTGCCAGCAGTTTATGGACAGGGTCGGATTCACCCCTCCACTTT. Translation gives CASSLWTGSDSPLHF.